These 32 T cell receptor beta chains share one sample of origin, sequenced in a study of PD-1 blockade in classical Hodgkin lymphoma. The patients all showed relapse after autologous stem cell transplantation, while their brentuximab vedotin exposure varied. The data were produced by immunoSEQ multiplex PCR, yet TCRdb's version contains in-frame clones alone and is incomplete. This table has approximately 25,000 clones, roughly 80% appearing once. The material sequenced was peripheral blood mononuclear cells (PBMCs), taken before the second cycle of nivolumab. These receptors all stem from a human donor with classical Hodgkin lymphoma.

The chain links TRBV11-2 to TRBJ1-1; D is perhaps TRBD1 (6 bases). The V end was cut by 0 bases, the J end by 4 bases, with 9 bases between. Germline V gene lookup returns CDR1 SGHAT and CDR2 FQNNGV. The CDR3 is made up of 14 amino acids. The CDR3 DNA reads as TGTGCCAGCAGCTTAGAAGGCAGGGGCACTGAAGCTTTCTTT. Translation gives CASSLEGRGTEAFF.

V gene TRBV18 combines with J gene TRBJ2-7; D gene unclear. Germline-derived CDR1 and CDR2 are KGHSH and LQKENI. This CDR3 region has 12 residues. Trimming pared 1 base from V and 7 bases from J, leaving 8 bases between. The CDR3 is CASSPRRGEQYF. The CDR3 region has the DNA TGTGCCAGCTCACCACGGAGAGGTGAGCAGTACTTC. Full variable domain (outside the CDR3, taken from reference TRBV18 and TRBJ2-7): NAGVMQNPRHLVRRRGQEARLRCSPMKGHSHVYWYRQLPEEGLKFMVYLQKENIIDESGMPKERFSAEFPKEGPSILRIQQVVRGDSAAYFCASSPRRGEQYFGPGTRLTVT.

The rearrangement links TRBV28 to TRBJ2-2; D gene unclear. CDR1 and CDR2 (germline): MDHEN, SYDVKM. The CDR3 is made up of 12 amino acids. V gave up 3 bases and J gave up 5 bases, with 4 bases separating them. CDR3 in DNA: TGTGCCAGCAGTTTTGTTACCGGGGAGCTGTTTTTT. Translating it yields CASSFVTGELFF. Drawing the rest from reference TRBV28 and TRBJ2-2, the complete variable domain is DVKVTQSSRYLVKRTGEKVFLECVQDMDHENMFWYRQDPGLGLRLIYFSYDVKMKEKGDIPEGYSVSREKKERFSLILESASTNQTSMYLCASSFVTGELFFGEGSRLTVL.

This chain connects TRBV10-3 to TRBJ1-2, with D possibly matching TRBD1 (5 bases). Germline V gives CDR1 ENHRY, CDR2 SYGVKD. Trimming removed 7 bases from V and 4 bases from J, with 13 bases in between. The CDR3 runs 13 residues. CDR3 in DNA: TGTGCCATCACTGGGGCCCAGGGCTATGGCTACACCTTC. Encoded protein: CAITGAQGYGYTF.

V and J are TRBV6-5 and TRBJ2-5; the D gene is possibly TRBD2 (5 bases). V was cut by 0 bases and J by 5 bases, with 13 bases left in between. This CDR3 is 15 amino acids long. The V gene's germline CDR1 is MNHEY and CDR2 SVGAGI. The CDR3 region has the DNA TGTGCCAGCAGTTACTCGGGCGGGTGGGGTGAGACCCAGTACTTC. This encodes CASSYSGGWGETQYF.

This chain links TRBV19 with TRBJ1-5; 7 bases are a match to TRBD1. V lost 7 bases to trimming and J lost 4 bases; unmatched junction nucleotides: 7. The CDR3 length is 14 residues. CDR1 and CDR2 (germline): LNHDA, SQIVND (reference sequence). CDR3 DNA: TGTGCCAGTATTCGGACAGGAGGGAATCAGCCCCAGCATTTT. Its translation is CASIRTGGNQPQHF.

This rearrangement joins TRBV7-6 to TRBJ1-1; a possible D gene is TRBD1 (6 bases). Between the trimmed V and J ends, which lost 5 bases and 5 bases, there was a span of 12 bases. CDR1 and CDR2 (germline): SGHVS, FNYEAQ. The CDR3 extends over 13 amino acids. The CDR3 spells CASSMLQGTEAFF. The CDR3 DNA reads TGTGCCAGCAGCATGCTACAGGGAACTGAAGCTTTCTTT.

The V and J genes are TRBV4-1 and TRBJ2-3, with a weak D call TRBD2 (6 bases). With 3 bases removed from V and 5 bases from J, the gap between germline ends came to 18 bases. Germline-derived CDR1 and CDR2 are MGHRA and YSYEKL. The CDR3 loop spans 16 amino acids. The CDR3 sequence is CASSQRGAEGGDTQYF. Written as DNA, the CDR3 is TGCGCCAGCAGCCAGAGAGGAGCGGAGGGTGGAGATACGCAGTATTTT.

J is TRBJ2-4 and V is TRBV19; D perhaps matches TRBD1 (5 bases). Between the trimmed V and J ends, which lost 4 bases and 8 bases, there was a span of 9 bases. Germline V gene sequence: CDR1 LNHDA, CDR2 SQIVND (reference sequence). CDR3 size: 12 residues. CDR3: CASSTVRDIQYF. The DNA of the CDR3 is TGTGCCAGTAGTACGGTCAGGGACATTCAGTACTTC. Looking up the rest from reference TRBV19 and TRBJ2-4 gives the full variable domain: DGGITQSPKYLFRKEGQNVTLSCEQNLNHDAMYWYRQDPGQGLRLIYYSQIVNDFQKGDIAEGYSVSREKKESFPLTVTSAQKNPTAFYLCASSTVRDIQYFGAGTRLSVL.

The CDR3 bases are TGTGCCAGCAGCCGAATCTCCTCTAGCGGAGAGACCCAGTACTTC. Its protein product is CASSRISSSGETQYF. The chain recombines TRBV7-2 with TRBJ2-5, with 7 bases lining up with TRBD2. The CDR3 runs to 15 residues. Germline values: CDR1 SGHTA, CDR2 FQGNSA. Germline trimming cut 5 bases from V and 4 bases from J; bases unmatched to any gene: 10.

This clone was picked up one time. The gene calls are TRBV18 and TRBJ2-2; 9 nucleotides align to TRBD1. Per germline, CDR1 KGHSH and CDR2 LQKENI. V gave up 0 bases and J gave up 2 bases; unmatched junction bases: 4. The CDR3 is made up of 17 amino acids. Here the CDR3 reads CASSPPGTGLNTGELFF. CDR3 in DNA: TGTGCCAGCTCACCACCTGGGACAGGGTTAAACACCGGGGAGCTGTTTTTT.

As regards this clone: It is likely a read error: a sequence one base away is far more abundant. The chain couples TRBV27 to TRBJ2-5; no reliable D call. The DNA end is more similar to TRBJ2-7, so the J call may be wrong. The germline CDR1 and CDR2 sequences are MNHEY and SMNVEV (reference sequence). The CDR3 loop spans 10 amino acids. CDR3 bases: TGTGCCAGCAGTTACTACGAGCAGTACTTC. It is translated as CASSYYEQYF.

The V and J genes are TRBV28 and TRBJ2-7; D possibly uses TRBD1 or TRBD2 (6 bases each). Germline V gene data show CDR1 as MDHEN and CDR2 as SYDVKM. CDR3 length: 15 amino acids. Trimming pared 3 bases from V and 0 bases from J, leaving 12 bases between. The CDR3 bases are TGTGCCAGCAGTTTGAGGGGGACTGGCTCCTACGAGCAGTACTTC. The encoded protein is CASSLRGTGSYEQYF.

This clone was observed a handful of times. The chain combines TRBV28 with TRBJ2-7, with 9 bases aligning to TRBD1. CDR1 is MDHEN and CDR2 is SYDVKM in the germline V gene. The CDR3 sequence is 14 residues long. Trimming removed 2 bases from V and 5 bases from J; junction bases left unmatched: 4. The CDR3 bases are TGTGCCAGCAGTTTACCCGGGACAGGGAACGAGCAGTACTTC. It specifies CASSLPGTGNEQYF.

The rearrangement joins TRBV5-4 to TRBJ2-6; 7 positions agree with TRBD1. The CDR3 extends over 15 amino acids. Germline V CDR1 and CDR2: SGHNT, YYREEE (reference sequence). The ends lost 2 bases at V and 2 bases at J; junction bases unmatched: 1. CDR3 sequence: CASSFQGAGANVLTF. CDR3 DNA: TGTGCCAGCAGCTTTCAGGGGGCTGGGGCCAACGTCCTGACTTTC.

This chain links TRBV10-2 with TRBJ1-4, with D hard to call. CDR1 and CDR2 from the germline V gene are WSHSY and SAAADI. The length of the CDR3 is 11 residues. V lost 3 bases, J lost 7 bases, and 3 bases lay in between. CDR3 loop: CASSDSEKLFF. The CDR3 DNA sequence: TGCGCCAGCAGTGACAGTGAAAAACTGTTTTTT.

V is TRBV6-5 and J is TRBJ1-2; D possibly corresponds to TRBD1 (6 bases). V was trimmed by 5 bases and J by 4 bases, leaving 11 bases between them. Germline-derived CDR1 and CDR2 are MNHEY and SVGAGI. The CDR3 covers 13 residues. CDR3 sequence (DNA): TGTGCCAGCAGTACGGCCAGGGGCTATGGCTACACCTTC. This encodes CASSTARGYGYTF.

The chain joins TRBV11-2 to TRBJ1-3; the match to TRBD1 covers 7 bases. CDR1 SGHAT and CDR2 FQNNGV come from the germline V gene. Trimming cost V 5 bases and J 0 bases; bases outside gene matches: 10. The CDR3 length is 17 residues. The CDR3 loop reads CASSPRQGLSSGNTIYF. CDR3 coding DNA: TGTGCCAGCAGCCCCCGACAGGGCCTCAGCTCTGGAAACACCATATATTTT.

CDR3 protein: CASRGTGFNQPQHF. CDR3 bases: TGTGCCAGCAGAGGGACAGGGTTTAATCAGCCCCAGCATTTT. This chain uses TRBV7-2 with TRBJ1-5; 9 nucleotides agree with TRBD1. CDR1 is SGHTA and CDR2 is FQGNSA in the germline V gene. Trimming at V came to 6 bases and at J to 4 bases, leaving 4 bases not matched to a gene. The CDR3 is 14 residues long.

This clone was detected only a few times. The chain combines TRBV15 with TRBJ1-2, with D perhaps matching TRBD1 (5 bases). CDR3 size: 13 residues. Trimming took 9 bases from V and 8 from J, leaving 19 bases between them. Germline V CDR1 and CDR2: LNHNV, YYDKDF (reference sequence). CDR3 region: CATSATGGEGYTF. For the CDR3, the DNA is TGTGCCACTTCCGCCACCGGGGGGGAGGGCTACACCTTC.

The rearrangement uses TRBV6-5 and TRBJ1-2; no firm D call. This CDR3 comprises 13 residues. Trimming shortened V by 3 bases and J by 7 bases, and 12 bases separated the two germline ends. Germline V gives CDR1 MNHEY, CDR2 SVGAGI. The CDR3 loop reads CASSYGLKVGYTF. The CDR3 DNA sequence: TGTGCCAGCAGTTATGGACTCAAGGTTGGCTACACCTTC.

The rearrangement links TRBV19 to TRBJ2-7, with TRBD2 as a possible D gene (6 bases). Germline CDR1 reads LNHDA; CDR2 reads SQIVND (reference sequence). The CDR3 contains 11 residues. Trimming removed 3 bases at V and 7 bases at J, with 7 bases between. The CDR3 DNA reads as TGTGCCAGTAGTATGGGGAGGGAGCAGTACTTC. It codes for CASSMGREQYF.

This clone was counted once. The chain combines TRBV9 with TRBJ2-1; TRBD2 agrees at 9 bases. This CDR3 is 16 amino acids long. V lost 0 bases and J lost 4; bases outside the gene matches: 5. From germline, CDR1 is SGDLS and CDR2 YYNGEE. The CDR3: CASSVAGAGGYNEQFF. DNA for the CDR3: TGTGCCAGCAGCGTAGCTGGTGCGGGAGGGTACAATGAGCAGTTCTTC.

The chain recombines TRBV6-6 with TRBJ2-5; 15 nucleotides match TRBD2. V shed 5 bases, J shed 11 bases, and the junction held 6 bases outside the gene matches. The germline V gene has CDR1 MNHNY and CDR2 SVGAGI (reference sequence). The CDR3 runs to 14 residues. The CDR3 region is CASSPRTSGREQYF. In DNA, the CDR3 is TGTGCCAGCAGTCCGCGGACTAGCGGGAGGGAGCAGTACTTC.

This rearrangement joins TRBV6-6 to TRBJ1-2, with D perhaps TRBD1 (5 bases). V lost 7 bases and J 4 bases, leaving 16 bases between the germline ends. The CDR3 length is 14 residues. Germline loops: CDR1 MNHNY, CDR2 SVGAGI (reference sequence). CDR3 sequence reads: CASNPPGGTYGYTF. CDR3 coding DNA: TGTGCCAGCAACCCCCCAGGCGGGACCTATGGCTACACCTTC.

This clone was detected only a few times. This chain connects TRBV19 to TRBJ1-5; D call uncertain. CDR1 is LNHDA, CDR2 SQIVND, per germline (reference sequence). V was shortened by 5 bases and J by 5 bases, with 10 bases between the two germline ends. CDR3 length: 13 residues. The CDR3, as DNA: TGTGCCAGTAGTCGGGAGGTAGATCAGCCCCAGCATTTT. Translation gives CASSREVDQPQHF. The full variable domain, its missing parts supplied by reference TRBV19 and TRBJ1-5, is DGGITQSPKYLFRKEGQNVTLSCEQNLNHDAMYWYRQDPGQGLRLIYYSQIVNDFQKGDIAEGYSVSREKKESFPLTVTSAQKNPTAFYLCASSREVDQPQHFGDGTRLSIL.

The chain uses TRBV28 and TRBJ2-7; D is uncertain. The CDR3 sequence is 12 residues long. CDR1 is MDHEN, CDR2 SYDVKM, per germline. The V end was cut by 4 bases, the J end by 3 bases, with 7 bases between. Here the CDR3 reads CASSSNNYEQYF. CDR3 sequence (DNA): TGTGCCAGCAGTTCCAATAACTACGAGCAGTACTTC.

V gene TRBV29-1 combines with J gene TRBJ2-1; 11 bases are a match to TRBD2. The J segment lost 3 bases and the V segment lost 1 base, leaving 5 bases of the junction unmatched. This CDR3 comprises 16 residues. Germline V gene lookup returns CDR1 SQVTM and CDR2 ANQGSEA. The CDR3 protein is CSVEGGLAGGYNEQFF. The CDR3 region has the DNA TGCAGCGTTGAAGGAGGTCTAGCGGGAGGCTACAATGAGCAGTTCTTC.

The chain employs TRBV4-3 and TRBJ2-7; no definite D call. V was cut by 0 bases and J by 3 bases, with 15 bases left in between. Germline V CDR1 and CDR2: LGHNA, YSLEER. This CDR3 comprises 16 residues. The CDR3 sequence is CASSQDPTVVDYEQYF. CDR3 bases: TGCGCCAGCAGCCAAGACCCCACTGTCGTCGACTACGAGCAGTACTTC.

This clone was seen a few times. The CDR3 here is CAWSPTQLWETQYF. The CDR3 coding sequence is TGTGCCTGGAGTCCCACCCAGCTCTGGGAGACCCAGTACTTC. The V gene is TRBV30, the J gene TRBJ2-5, with no clear D. The CDR3 has 14 amino acids. The V gene lost 2 bases and the J gene lost 5 bases, with 15 bases spanning the gap. From germline, CDR1 is GTSNPN and CDR2 SVGIG (reference sequence).

This rearrangement joins TRBV19 to TRBJ1-5, with unresolved D. Trimming cost V 6 bases and J 2 bases, with 14 bases left between them. This CDR3 is 15 amino acids long. Germline V lookup: CDR1 LNHDA, CDR2 SQIVND (reference sequence). The CDR3 DNA follows: TGTGCCAGTAGACGGAGGGATGCGGGCAATCAGCCCCAGCATTTT. The encoded protein is CASRRRDAGNQPQHF.

This clone appeared once. This chain connects TRBV9 to TRBJ1-2; TRBD1 agrees at 8 bases. There are 17 residues in the CDR3. V shed 3 bases and J 0 bases; nucleotides not matched to a gene: 10. Germline V lookup: CDR1 SGDLS, CDR2 YYNGEE. The CDR3 nucleotides read TGTGCCAGCAGCGGACCCGACAGGGGCGATCCTAACTATGGCTACACCTTC. Translated, it gives CASSGPDRGDPNYGYTF.